The T cell receptor beta chain under discussion was sequenced for a study of PD-1 blockade in classical Hodgkin lymphoma. Across the study: It was nivolumab at 3 mg/kg, given intravenously every 2 weeks, that patients received.

The assay was immunoSEQ multiplex PCR, and TCRdb's table has in-frame clones only and misses some. Here the sample spans around 19,000 clones, 75% to 85% being singletons. Relapse was seen in all patients after autologous stem cell transplantation, and brentuximab vedotin exposure was variable. CDR1 and CDR2 (germline): LNHDA, SQIVND (reference sequence). The V and J ends lost 4 bases and 2 bases, in that order; junction bases with no gene match: 5. The CDR3 runs to 15 residues. The gene calls are TRBV19 and TRBJ2-7; the match to TRBD1 covers 10 bases. The clonotype was recovered from a human donor with classical Hodgkin lymphoma. The sequencing used peripheral blood mononuclear cells (PBMCs), collected before the second cycle of nivolumab. CDR3 nucleotides: TGTGCCAGTAGTACGGGGGGACAGGGGACCTACGAGCAGTACTTC. It is translated as CASSTGGQGTYEQYF.